Listed below are T cell receptor beta chains from one sample, sequenced in a study of CD8 T cells in ankylosing spondylitis. TCRdb itself ran the 5' RACE reads through MiXCR, one entry per CDR3 protein. The table lists about 360,000 distinct CDR3 sequences, approximately 20% of them singletons. The sample comprised blood, either unsorted or a sorted T cell fraction (not recorded which). The receptors were gathered from a male donor with ankylosing spondylitis or in good health (not recorded which). Each CDR3 is given with its conserved first and last residue. Not all rows give a size; the values are once, few, many and, for expanded clones, a class.

V	J	size	CDR3
TRBV29-1	TRBJ2-7	few	CSVRGSSYEQYF
TRBV12-3/TRBV12-4	TRBJ2-1	few	CASSLVLQGGTTAPVMYNEQFF
TRBV15	TRBJ2-7	NA	CATSDIRGGTYEQYF
TRBV29-1	TRBJ2-1	NA	CSVEEVGGGNNEQFF
TRBV28	TRBJ2-3	NA	CASSSGTGVTDTQYF
TRBV20-1	TRBJ1-6	NA	CSARRLGGTSPLHF
TRBV27	TRBJ2-3	NA	CASSSGSGNTDTQYF
TRBV4-1	TRBJ2-7	NA	CASSQDPVGTYEQYF
TRBV9	TRBJ2-1	few	CASSGYGTGTGEQFF
TRBV10-3	TRBJ2-3	NA	CAISDGDGDTDTQYF